This TCR beta chain was captured in a study of T cells in Graves' hyperthyroidism and ophthalmopathy. Study results and limitations: Appearing also in blood were most of the thyroid clonotypes expanded above 0.001.

Diagnostic decisions used clinical symptoms, serum thyroxine and TRAb, thyroid ultrasound and orbital computed tomography. About this clonotype itself: Its antigen is not known. A junction boundary mismatches the germline segment, possibly from a read error.

Researchers amplified the TCR beta CDR3 regions from RNA transcripts. The HTBI primer set was used in a first-round RT-PCR of the TCR CDR3. TCRdb fed the multiplex PCR reads into MiXCR, producing one record per CDR3 protein. The sample holds approximately 700,000 distinct CDR3 sequences, nearly 45% seen once. The germline V gene has CDR1 MGHDK and CDR2 SYGVNS. The CDR3 has 9 amino acids. The sample consisted of peripheral blood or thyroid tissue (not recorded which). This receptor was taken from an adult man with Graves' disease, either hyperthyroidism or ophthalmopathy (not recorded which). This sequence joins TRBV25-1 and TRBJ1-2, with D uncertain. The CDR3: CDSYYGYTF. The DNA of the CDR3 is TGTGACAGCTACTATGGCTACACCTTC.